A selection of T cell receptor beta chains follows, all from one sample in a study of blood T cells in healthy people across ages. Via MiXCR, TCRdb re-called the 5' RACE reads, giving one row per CDR3 protein. The data contain 1.5 million to 2 million distinct CDR3 sequences, roughly 49% of them seen just once; the ten biggest clones take up 2% to 2.5%. The sequencing sample was made of blood. These TCRs come from a woman aged 40-49 years in good health. Each CDR3 is given with its conserved first and last residue. The order of the fields is J gene, clone size, V gene, D gene, CDR3 protein, CDR3 DNA. The D gene is left open where the match is weak. Clone size appears in some rows only: once, few, many, or a class for an expanded clone.

TRBJ1-2,.,TRBV14,.,CASSQVRGHGYTF,TGTGCCAGCAGCCAAGTCAGGGGACATGGCTACACCTTC
TRBJ2-2,.,TRBV29-1,.,CSVEDRARRPSGELFF,TGCAGCGTTGAAGATCGTGCGCGCAGACCGTCCGGGGAGCTGTTTTTT
TRBJ2-3,.,TRBV7-2,.,CASSFVGTRGTDTQYF,TGTGCCAGCAGCTTTGTCGGAACCCGGGGCACAGATACGCAGTATTTT
TRBJ1-6,.,TRBV20-1,.,CSARGRTAYNSPLHF,TGCAGTGCTAGGGGCAGGACCGCCTATAATTCACCCCTCCACTTT
TRBJ2-1,.,TRBV7-2,TRBD2,CASSSPGTSGGSSYNEQFF,TGTGCCAGCAGCTCTCCCGGGACTAGCGGGGGGAGCTCCTACAATGAGCAGTTCTTC
TRBJ2-3,.,TRBV20-1,TRBD2,CSAPRTSGVADTQYF,TGCAGTGCTCCAAGGACTAGCGGGGTGGCAGATACGCAGTATTTT
TRBJ1-2,.,TRBV18,TRBD1,CASSPSGTGLNYGYTF,TGTGCCAGCTCACCATCCGGGACAGGGCTTAACTATGGCTACACCTTC
TRBJ2-3,few,TRBV12-3/TRBV12-4,.,CASSEQGGGTQYF,TGTGCCAGCAGTGAACAGGGAGGGGGTACGCAGTATTTT
TRBJ2-1,few,TRBV5-6,.,CASSLEGDLYNEQFF,TGTGCCAGCAGCTTGGAAGGGGACCTCTACAATGAGCAGTTCTTC
TRBJ1-2,.,TRBV6-2/TRBV6-3,.,CASSAMDGLFGYTF,TGTGCCAGCAGCGCGATGGACGGCCTATTTGGCTACACCTTC
TRBJ2-6,.,TRBV6-5,.,CASSYERWANVLTF,TGTGCCAGCAGTTACGAAAGGTGGGCCAACGTCCTGACTTTC
TRBJ2-1,few,TRBV10-3,TRBD2,CAIAGGRSYNEQFF,TGTGCCATTGCGGGGGGACGCTCCTACAATGAGCAGTTCTTC
TRBJ2-7,.,TRBV7-9,.,CASSHGRGMWEQYF,TGTGCCAGCAGCCACGGGAGAGGGATGTGGGAGCAGTACTTC
TRBJ2-5,.,TRBV25-1,.,CASRAGLNEQYF,TGTGCCAGCAGGGCTGGGCTGAATGAGCAGTACTTC
TRBJ1-2,.,TRBV12-3/TRBV12-4,TRBD1,CASSLDQQGNYGYTF,TGTGCCAGCAGTTTAGATCAACAGGGGAACTATGGCTACACCTTC
TRBJ1-5,.,TRBV21-1,.,CASSRDRRPQHF,TGTGCCAGCAGCCGGGACCGGCGGCCCCAGCATTTT
TRBJ2-5,.,TRBV7-2,.,CASSLGSMGIGETQYF,TGTGCCAGCAGCTTAGGCTCTATGGGGATCGGGGAGACCCAGTACTTC
TRBJ2-1,.,TRBV25-1,TRBD1,CASSEWETGVYNEQFF,TGTGCCAGCAGTGAATGGGAAACAGGGGTATACAATGAGCAGTTCTTC
TRBJ1-2,few,TRBV20-1,.,CSARAGTYGYTF,TGCAGTGCTAGAGCGGGGACCTATGGCTACACCTTC
TRBJ2-1,.,TRBV24-1,TRBD1,CATSGNRGPTSYNEQFF,TGTGCCACCAGTGGAAACAGGGGGCCCACCTCCTACAATGAGCAGTTCTTC
TRBJ2-5,.,TRBV3-1,.,CASSQETPRGTQYF,TGTGCCAGCAGCCAAGAGACACCCAGGGGGACCCAGTACTTC
TRBJ2-3,.,TRBV10-2,TRBD2,CASRPGGRGGGATTDTQYF,TGCGCCAGCAGGCCCGGCGGAAGGGGCGGGGGGGCTACTACAGATACGCAGTATTTT
TRBJ2-3,.,TRBV24-1,TRBD1,CATSLTGGEDTQYF,TGTGCCACCAGCCTGACAGGGGGAGAGGATACGCAGTATTTT
TRBJ1-5,.,TRBV7-2,.,CASSPRQAAPQHF,TGTGCCAGCAGCCCAAGACAGGCTGCGCCCCAGCATTTT
TRBJ2-7,.,TRBV12-3/TRBV12-4,TRBD2,CASSYTSGGLYNEQYF,TGTGCCAGCAGCTACACTAGCGGGGGGCTCTACAATGAGCAGTACTTC
TRBJ2-5,.,TRBV2,.,CASSLTGTYKETQYF,TGTGCCAGCAGTCTTACCGGGACTTATAAAGAGACCCAGTACTTC
TRBJ1-6,.,TRBV20-1,.,CSASADRSSYNSPLHF,TGCAGTGCTAGTGCCGACAGGAGCTCCTATAATTCACCCCTCCACTTT
TRBJ1-1,.,TRBV29-1,TRBD1,CSVALDRAEAFF,TGCAGCGTTGCCCTTGACAGGGCTGAAGCTTTCTTT
TRBJ2-3,few,TRBV11-1,.,CASSPRHPGVDTQYF,TGTGCCAGCAGCCCAAGACATCCTGGGGTCGATACGCAGTATTTT
TRBJ1-4,.,TRBV27,.,CASSVSRYQETEKLFF,TGTGCCAGCAGTGTTAGTCGTTACCAGGAGACTGAAAAACTGTTTTTT
TRBJ2-3,.,TRBV12-3/TRBV12-4,TRBD2,CASRVGSGGTDTQYF,TGTGCCAGCAGAGTAGGTAGCGGGGGAACAGATACGCAGTATTTT
TRBJ2-7,.,TRBV9,.,CASSATAGSSYEQYF,TGTGCCAGCAGCGCCACGGCGGGGAGCTCCTACGAGCAGTACTTC
TRBJ1-6,.,TRBV21-1,.,CASSVDRDSSYNSPLHF,TGTGCCAGCAGCGTGGACAGGGATAGCTCCTATAATTCACCCCTCCACTTT
TRBJ2-5,few,TRBV20-1,.,CSARDRAWETQYF,TGCAGTGCTAGAGACAGGGCTTGGGAGACCCAGTACTTC
TRBJ2-3,.,TRBV28,TRBD2,CAIALRLAGARFTDTQYF,TGTGCCATCGCGCTAAGACTAGCGGGGGCCCGATTCACAGATACGCAGTATTTT
TRBJ2-7,many,TRBV7-2,.,CASSLGQIYEQYF,TGTGCCAGCAGCTTAGGCCAAATCTACGAGCAGTACTTC
TRBJ2-2,.,TRBV6-2/TRBV6-3,TRBD1,CACKGQGYTGELFF,TGTGCCTGCAAGGGACAGGGTTACACCGGGGAGCTGTTTTTT
TRBJ2-3,.,TRBV4-3,TRBD1,CASSQATGWDTQYF,TGCGCCAGCAGCCAAGCGACAGGGTGGGATACGCAGTATTTT
TRBJ1-2,.,TRBV6-5,.,CASRVTVANYGYTF,TGTGCCAGCAGGGTGACTGTAGCTAACTATGGCTACACCTTC
TRBJ2-3,.,TRBV4-1,TRBD1,CASSQERAIPGQGVGTQYF,TGCGCCAGCAGCCAAGAAAGGGCAATTCCGGGACAGGGTGTAGGTACGCAGTATTTT
TRBJ2-7,.,TRBV7-2,.,CASSPIGYEQYF,TGTGCCAGCAGCCCCATCGGCTACGAGCAGTACTTC
TRBJ1-1,.,TRBV14,.,CASILQGGSTEAFF,TGTGCCAGCATCCTTCAAGGGGGGAGCACTGAAGCTTTCTTT
TRBJ2-5,.,TRBV3-1,TRBD2,CASSQSLAGKETQYF,TGTGCCAGCAGCCAATCCCTAGCGGGTAAAGAGACCCAGTACTTC
TRBJ2-5,.,TRBV5-1,TRBD2,CASSTGLVRETQYF,TGCGCCAGCAGCACCGGACTAGTTCGAGAGACCCAGTACTTC
TRBJ2-1,few,TRBV7-7,TRBD1,CASSDSGGNEQFF,TGTGCTAGCAGCGACTCAGGGGGCAATGAGCAGTTCTTC
TRBJ2-4,.,TRBV5-6,.,CASSPGGWRNIQYF,TGTGCCAGCAGCCCCGGCGGGTGGAGGAACATTCAGTACTTC
TRBJ1-1,few,TRBV12-3/TRBV12-4,TRBD1,CAILGQGNTEAFF,TGTGCCATACTCGGACAGGGGAACACTGAAGCTTTCTTT
TRBJ2-3,.,TRBV28,.,CASSLEWGTQYF,TGTGCCAGCAGTCTCGAGTGGGGTACGCAGTATTTT
TRBJ2-7,.,TRBV11-2,.,CASSPSSGKSYEQYF,TGTGCCAGCAGCCCTTCTAGTGGAAAGTCCTACGAGCAGTACTTC
TRBJ1-2,.,TRBV7-2,.,CASSLDMGGYTF,TGTGCCAGCAGCCTTGACATGGGAGGCTACACCTTC
TRBJ1-2,.,TRBV20-1,.,CSATQPYGYTF,TGCAGTGCTACCCAACCTTATGGCTACACCTTC
TRBJ2-7,.,TRBV7-8,.,CASSQGFRGRLFEQYF,TGTGCCAGCAGCCAGGGCTTCCGGGGCCGTCTATTCGAGCAGTACTTC
TRBJ1-2,.,TRBV7-9,.,CASSNPYGYTF,TGTGCCAGCAGCAATCCCTATGGCTACACCTTC